The sequence of this T cell receptor (beta chain) was determined in a study of breast tumors, draining lymph nodes, adjacent tissues (dated by TCRdb to between 2015 and 2016). With respect to the entire study: TCR beta repertoires were compared across tumor, adjacent nontumor tissue and axillary lymph nodes obtained from breast cancer patients. In human breast cancer, the study set out to assess how tumor, surrounding tissue and draining lymph node repertoires relate to one another and whether T cells might be exchanged between them.

The sample holds many counts of this clonotype. Its target antigen remains unknown. The sample holds no much larger clone one base away, and base qualities are not on file. The germline V gene (reference sequence) specifies SEHNR as CDR1 and FQNEAQ as CDR2. The CDR3 sequence holds 15 residues, the cysteine and phenylalanine included. Only the CDR3 DNA is retained, 45 bases long and in frame from the first base. The V and J ends are trimmed by 2 bases and 1 base, leaving 8 bases between them. Points the paper makes about the study in general: A scenario in which most tumor T cells derive from the lymph node and then expand within tumor tissue was judged to be consistent with the data. The conclusion that tumor T cells originate in lymph nodes was framed as consistent with a hypothesis rather than directly demonstrated. Tumors showed preferential V and J gene usage, and their T-cell repertoire diversity fell below that of lymph nodes yet above that of nontumor tissue. The similarity between tumor and nontumor tissue repertoires was significantly greater in luminal-like breast cancer than in basal-like breast cancer.

Lymph node samples came from the axillary draining lymph nodes of breast cancer patients. Sequencing was performed on an Illumina HiSeq 2000. Multiplex PCR amplification was used to generate the TCR beta chain libraries. The amplified TCR beta chain products were analyzed by high-throughput sequencing. TCRdb handled the public reads itself, with Q25 trimming in fastp and clone calling in MiXCR, and kept productive beta chains. Every CDR3 protein is listed once, alongside the most common genes and DNA of its rows. In this sample the table shows some 140,000 distinct CDR3 sequences, about 20% of which occur a single time. About 2.2% of the sample is taken by the ten largest.

The sequence derives from a female donor with breast cancer. Some clones in this sample may be carry-over from other donors' samples. Sequenced material: axillary lymph node tissue. Rearrangement joined TRBV7-9 to TRBJ2-2, with no confident D gene call. The CDR3 reads CASSLRQMNTGELFF. The nucleotide sequence is given as TGTGCCAGCAGCTTACGTCAAATGAACACCGGGGAGCTGTTTTTT.